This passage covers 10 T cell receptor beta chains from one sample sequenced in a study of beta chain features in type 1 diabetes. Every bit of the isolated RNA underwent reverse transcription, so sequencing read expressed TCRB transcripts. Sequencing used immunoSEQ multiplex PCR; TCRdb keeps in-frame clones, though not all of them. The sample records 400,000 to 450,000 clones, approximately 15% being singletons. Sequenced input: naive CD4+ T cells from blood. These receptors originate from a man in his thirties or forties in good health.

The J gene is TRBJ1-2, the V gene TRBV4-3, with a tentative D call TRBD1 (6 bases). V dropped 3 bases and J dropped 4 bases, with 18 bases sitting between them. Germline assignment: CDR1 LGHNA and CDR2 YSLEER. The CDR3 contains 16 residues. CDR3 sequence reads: CASSHEQGAHPYGYTF. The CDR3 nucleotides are TGCGCCAGCAGCCATGAACAGGGCGCCCACCCCTATGGCTACACCTTC.

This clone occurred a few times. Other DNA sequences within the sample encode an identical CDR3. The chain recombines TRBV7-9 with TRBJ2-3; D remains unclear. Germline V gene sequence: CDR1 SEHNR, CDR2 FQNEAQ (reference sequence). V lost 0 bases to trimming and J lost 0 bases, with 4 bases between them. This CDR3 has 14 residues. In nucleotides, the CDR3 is TGTGCCAGCAGCTTAGCGCTTAGCACAGATACGCAGTATTTT. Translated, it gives CASSLALSTDTQYF.

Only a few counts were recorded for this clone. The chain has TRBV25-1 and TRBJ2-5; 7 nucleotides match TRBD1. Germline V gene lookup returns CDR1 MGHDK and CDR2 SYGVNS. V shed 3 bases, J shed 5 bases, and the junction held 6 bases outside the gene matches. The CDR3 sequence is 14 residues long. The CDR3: CASSETGMRETQYF. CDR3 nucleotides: TGTGCCAGCAGTGAGACAGGGATGAGGGAGACCCAGTACTTC.

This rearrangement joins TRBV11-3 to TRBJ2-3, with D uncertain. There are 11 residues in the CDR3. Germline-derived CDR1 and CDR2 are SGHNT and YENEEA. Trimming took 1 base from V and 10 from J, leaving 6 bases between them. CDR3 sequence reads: CASSLVEAQYF. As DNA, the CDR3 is TGTGCCAGCAGCTTAGTAGAGGCGCAGTATTTT.

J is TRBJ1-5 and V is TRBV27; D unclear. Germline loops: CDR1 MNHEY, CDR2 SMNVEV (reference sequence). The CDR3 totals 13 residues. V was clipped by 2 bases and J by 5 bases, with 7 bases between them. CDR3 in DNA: TGTGCCAGCAGTTTAGTACGGGATCAGCCCCAGCATTTT. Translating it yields CASSLVRDQPQHF.

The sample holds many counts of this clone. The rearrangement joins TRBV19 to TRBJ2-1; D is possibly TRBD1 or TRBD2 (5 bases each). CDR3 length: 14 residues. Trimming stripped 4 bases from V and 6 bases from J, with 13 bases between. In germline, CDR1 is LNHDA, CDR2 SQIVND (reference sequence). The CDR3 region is CASSKSGPLNEQFF. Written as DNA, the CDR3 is TGTGCCAGTAGTAAGTCGGGACCACTCAATGAGCAGTTCTTC.

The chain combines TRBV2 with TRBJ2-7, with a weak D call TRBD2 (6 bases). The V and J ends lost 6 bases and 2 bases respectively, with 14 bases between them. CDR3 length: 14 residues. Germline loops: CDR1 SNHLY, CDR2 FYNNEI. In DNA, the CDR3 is TGTGCCAGCAGATACGGAGGGGTTCCCTACGAGCAGTACTTC. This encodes CASRYGGVPYEQYF.

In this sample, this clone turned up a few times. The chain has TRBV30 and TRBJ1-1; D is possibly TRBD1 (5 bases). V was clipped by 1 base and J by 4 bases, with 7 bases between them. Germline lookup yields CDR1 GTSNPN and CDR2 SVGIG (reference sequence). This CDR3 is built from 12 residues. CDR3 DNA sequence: TGTGCCTGGAGTGCGGGGACCACTGAAGCTTTCTTT. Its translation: CAWSAGTTEAFF. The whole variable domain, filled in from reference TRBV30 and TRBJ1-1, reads SQTIHQWPATLVQPVGSPLSLECTVEGTSNPNLYWYRQAAGRGLQLLFYSVGIGQISSEVPQNLSASRPQDRQFILSSKKLLLSDSGFYLCAWSAGTTEAFFGQGTRLTVV.

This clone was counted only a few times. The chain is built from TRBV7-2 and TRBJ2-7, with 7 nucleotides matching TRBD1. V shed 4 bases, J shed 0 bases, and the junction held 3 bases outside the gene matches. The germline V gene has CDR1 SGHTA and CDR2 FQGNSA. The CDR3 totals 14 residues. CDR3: CASSSRQGSYEQYV. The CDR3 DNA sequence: TGTGCCAGCAGCTCCAGACAGGGCTCCTACGAGCAGTACGTC.

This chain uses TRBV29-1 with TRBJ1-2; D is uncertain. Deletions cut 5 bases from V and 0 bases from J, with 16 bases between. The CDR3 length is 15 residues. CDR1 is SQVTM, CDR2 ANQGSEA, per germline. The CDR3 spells CSVWGGEGANYGYTF. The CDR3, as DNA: TGCAGCGTTTGGGGTGGAGAGGGAGCTAACTATGGCTACACCTTC.